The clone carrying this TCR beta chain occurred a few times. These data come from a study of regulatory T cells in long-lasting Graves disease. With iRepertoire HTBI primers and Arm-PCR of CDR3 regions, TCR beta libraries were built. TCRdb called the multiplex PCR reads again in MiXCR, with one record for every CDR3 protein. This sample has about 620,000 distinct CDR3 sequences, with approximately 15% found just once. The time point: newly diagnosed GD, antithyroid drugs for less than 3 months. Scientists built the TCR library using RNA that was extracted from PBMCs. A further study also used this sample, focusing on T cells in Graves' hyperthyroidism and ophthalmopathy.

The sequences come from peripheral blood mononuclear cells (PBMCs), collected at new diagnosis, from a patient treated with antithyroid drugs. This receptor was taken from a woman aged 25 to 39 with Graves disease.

CDR3 DNA sequence: TGTGCCAGCAGCCGACAGACAACTAGCACAGATACGCAGTATTTT. It is translated as CASSRQTTSTDTQYF. The rearrangement joins TRBV14 to TRBJ2-3, with D perhaps matching TRBD1 (5 bases). V lost 4 bases to trimming and J lost 0 bases, with 11 bases between them. The CDR3 is 15 residues long. Germline V CDR1 and CDR2: SGHDN, FVKESK.